This T cell receptor beta chain was profiled in a study of blood T cells in healthy people across ages. Study at large: Template-switching capture recovered about one barcoded beta molecule per two T cells.

Together with a sample-barcoded 5' primer, a J-beta primer mix was included in a second PCR lasting about 6 to 12 cycles. TCRdb fed the 5' RACE reads into MiXCR, producing one record per CDR3 protein. The sample contains just under 750,000 distinct CDR3 sequences, approximately 22% of which appear only once. With 7 bases clipped from V and 5 bases from J, the junction kept 8 bases outside the gene matches. CDR3 length: 14 amino acids. Each sample yielded at least 5.5 micrograms of PBMC total RNA. This clonotype was counted between two and nine times. The receptor comes from a man aged 65 to 85 in good health. This rearrangement joins TRBV12-3 or TRBV12-4 to TRBJ2-1, with 7 bases fitting TRBD2. Material: blood. Written as DNA, the CDR3 is TGTGCCAGCATCAGAGCGGGGACCGACAATGAGCAGTTCTTC. Amino acids: CASIRAGTDNEQFF.